One and the same sample provided the 16 T cell receptor beta chains below, sequenced in a study of T-cell reconstitution after alpha-beta-depleted transplantation in children. Preparation of the TCRbeta library was carried out with unique molecular identifiers. Each CDR3 protein gets one entry after TCRdb re-called the PCR reads with MiXCR. The table shows about 370,000 distinct CDR3 sequences, with approximately 20% occurring only once. The sample was PBMCs from the stem cell graft donor, taken from the stem cell graft. These receptor sequences come from a human donor who donated a stem cell graft to a child with acute myeloid leukemia.

In this sample, this clonotype turned up a few times. V and J are TRBV4-3 and TRBJ2-2, with 9 bases identical to TRBD2. CDR1 and CDR2 (germline): LGHNA, YSLEER. V was pared by 0 bases and J by 4 bases, with 9 bases of the junction left unmatched. The CDR3 has 18 amino acids. The CDR3 region is CASSQDSFLAGPTGELFF. Written as DNA, the CDR3 is TGCGCCAGCAGCCAAGATTCCTTCCTAGCGGGACCCACCGGGGAGCTGTTTTTT.

The V and J genes are TRBV7-9 and TRBJ1-6; D unclear. The CDR3 is made up of 14 amino acids. CDR1 and CDR2 from the germline V gene are SEHNR and FQNEAQ (reference sequence). V lost 4 bases to trimming and J lost 5 bases, with 9 bases between them. The CDR3 coding sequence is TGTGCCAGCAGCTCGGACGGCCATAATTCACCCCTCCACTTT. Its protein product is CASSSDGHNSPLHF.

V is TRBV7-9 and J is TRBJ1-1, with D unclear. V lost 3 bases and J lost 7, with 12 bases in between. The CDR3 contains 13 residues. In germline, CDR1 is SEHNR, CDR2 FQNEAQ (reference sequence). The CDR3 DNA is TGTGCCAGCAGCTTGGAGGACCTACTTGAAGCTTTCTTT. As protein: CASSLEDLLEAFF.

The rearrangement uses TRBV21-1 and TRBJ2-1; TRBD2, the D gene given by the table, was not confirmed from the DNA. TRBV21-1 represents a pseudogene. The CDR3 loop spans 16 amino acids. This chain's CDR3 is CASSKEGRLTYNEQFF. DNA for the CDR3: TGTGCCAGCAGCAAAGAGGGCCGGCTAACTTACAATGAGCAGTTCTTC.

The V gene is TRBV6-1, the J gene TRBJ1-5; D unclear. In germline, CDR1 is MNHNS, CDR2 SASEGT. The V end was cut by 6 bases, the J end by 5 bases, with 14 bases between. CDR3 size: 14 residues. The CDR3 spells CASSVRTADQPQHF. CDR3 DNA sequence: TGTGCCAGCAGCGTAAGGACGGCCGATCAGCCCCAGCATTTT.

The chain joins TRBV10-3 to TRBJ2-1, with 7 nucleotides matching TRBD2. Germline V gene sequence: CDR1 ENHRY, CDR2 SYGVKD. The CDR3 runs 15 residues. The junction had 10 bases not matched to a gene; V was cut back by 10 bases and J by 1 base. CDR3 sequence reads: CATLGAGVSYNEQFF. DNA for the CDR3: TGTGCCACCCTTGGCGCGGGAGTTTCCTACAATGAGCAGTTCTTC.

The genes are TRBV5-1 and TRBJ2-7; 7 bases align to TRBD2. Looked up from germline, CDR1 is SGHRS and CDR2 is YFSETQ. With V trimmed by 0 bases and J by 2 bases, 8 bases remained unmatched. This CDR3 has 16 residues. Here the CDR3 reads CASSLAPSGVTYEQYF. The CDR3 DNA is TGCGCCAGCAGCTTGGCCCCTAGCGGTGTGACCTACGAGCAGTACTTC.

This chain uses TRBV10-2 with TRBJ2-3; 9 bases are shared with TRBD1. The CDR3 contains 14 residues. Trimming cost V 3 bases and J 10 bases; bases outside gene matches: 8. The germline CDR1 and CDR2 sequences are WSHSY and SAAADI. CDR3 sequence reads: CASSDPDRGLAQYF. CDR3 DNA sequence: TGCGCCAGCAGTGACCCGGACAGGGGTCTTGCGCAGTATTTT.

This clonotype was counted ten times or more. This chain links TRBV12-3 or TRBV12-4 with TRBJ2-1; 7 nucleotides line up with TRBD1. The CDR3 covers 13 residues. The V and J ends lost 2 bases and 7 bases, in that order; junction bases with no gene match: 2. CDR3 region: CASSLTGANEQFF. The DNA of the CDR3 is TGTGCCAGCAGTTTAACAGGGGCTAATGAGCAGTTCTTC.

The rearrangement uses TRBV12-3 or TRBV12-4 and TRBJ2-7, with TRBD2 matching 7 bases. Trimming cost V 6 bases and J 7 bases; bases outside gene matches: 6. This CDR3 is built from 12 residues. The CDR3 loop reads CASSSGAQEQYF. In DNA form, the CDR3 reads TGTGCCAGCAGCAGCGGGGCCCAGGAGCAGTACTTC.

The V call is TRBV5-1, the J call TRBJ2-3; 7 bases agree with TRBD1. The V gene's germline CDR1 is SGHRS and CDR2 YFSETQ. The CDR3 totals 15 residues. The V and J ends lost 5 bases and 1 base, in that order; junction bases with no gene match: 7. The CDR3 sequence: CASRRGQEGTDTQYF. CDR3 DNA: TGCGCCAGCAGAAGAGGACAGGAAGGCACAGATACGCAGTATTTT.

The sample holds a few counts of this clonotype. The rearrangement joins TRBV29-1 to TRBJ2-2, with 7 bases aligning to TRBD1. The CDR3 runs to 13 residues. The V and J ends lost 4 bases and 9 bases, in that order; junction bases with no gene match: 8. Germline V CDR1 and CDR2: SQVTM, ANQGSEA. CDR3 DNA sequence: TGCAGCGTTGCGGGGACAGCATCCCGGGAGCTGTTTTTT. It specifies CSVAGTASRELFF.

This clonotype was picked up a small number of times. The rearrangement joins TRBV28 to TRBJ2-2, with TRBD2 identical over 7 bases. CDR1 is MDHEN, CDR2 SYDVKM, per germline. This CDR3 is 12 amino acids long. CDR3 region: CEVGGATGELFF. For the CDR3, the DNA is TGTGAGGTGGGAGGGGCCACCGGGGAGCTGTTTTTT.

The chain joins TRBV29-1 to TRBJ1-1; D possibly corresponds to TRBD1 (6 bases). V lost 6 bases to trimming and J lost 4 bases, with 18 bases between them. The CDR3 spans 14 residues. Germline V gene data show CDR1 as SQVTM and CDR2 as ANQGSEA. CDR3 coding DNA: TGCAGCGTGGAGGGTTTAGGGGGTAGCACTGAAGCTTTCTTT. Protein: CSVEGLGGSTEAFF. Variable domain in full (rest from reference TRBV29-1 and TRBJ1-1): SAVISQKPSRDICQRGTSLTIQCQVDSQVTMMFWYRQQPGQSLTLIATANQGSEATYESGFVIDKFPISRPNLTFSTLTVSNMSPEDSSIYLCSVEGLGGSTEAFFGQGTRLTVV.

This clonotype was counted between two and nine times. The rearrangement uses TRBV10-3 and TRBJ2-7; perhaps TRBD2 as D (6 bases). Germline CDR1 is ENHRY and CDR2 is SYGVKD. Trimming removed 0 bases at V and 1 base at J, with 13 bases between. The CDR3 consists of 16 residues. The CDR3 region has the DNA TGTGCCATCAGTGAGTCGGAGGGCATAGGATCCTACGAGCAGTACTTC. As protein: CAISESEGIGSYEQYF.

This clonotype was seen more than once but under ten times. The chain has TRBV5-1 and TRBJ1-1; no clear D gene. Trimming cost V 5 bases and J 1 base, with 9 bases left between them. Germline V lookup: CDR1 SGHRS, CDR2 YFSETQ. The CDR3 runs to 13 residues. The CDR3 region has the DNA TGCGCCAGCAGGGAGACACCGAACACTGAAGCTTTCTTT. Translated, it gives CASRETPNTEAFF.